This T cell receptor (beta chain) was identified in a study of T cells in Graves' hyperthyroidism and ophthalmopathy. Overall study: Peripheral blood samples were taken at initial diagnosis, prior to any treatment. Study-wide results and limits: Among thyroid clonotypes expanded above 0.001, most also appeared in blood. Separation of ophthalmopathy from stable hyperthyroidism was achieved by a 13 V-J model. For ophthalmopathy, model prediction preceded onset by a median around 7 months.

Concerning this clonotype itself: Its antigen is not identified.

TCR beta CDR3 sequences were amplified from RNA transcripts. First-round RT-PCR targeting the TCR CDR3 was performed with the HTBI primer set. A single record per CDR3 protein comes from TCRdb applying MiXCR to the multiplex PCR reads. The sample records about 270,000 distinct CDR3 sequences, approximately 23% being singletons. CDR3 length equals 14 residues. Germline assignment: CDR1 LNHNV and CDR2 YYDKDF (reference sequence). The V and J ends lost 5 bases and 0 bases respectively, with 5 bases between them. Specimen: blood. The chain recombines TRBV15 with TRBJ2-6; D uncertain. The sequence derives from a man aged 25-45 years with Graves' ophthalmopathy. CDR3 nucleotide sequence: TGTGCCACCAGCGGGGTCTCTGGGGCCAACGTCCTGACTTTC. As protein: CATSGVSGANVLTF.